The entry that follows covers one T cell receptor beta chain sequence. Its target is unknown. This CDR3 spans 12 amino acids. Trimming removed 3 bases from V and 1 base from J, with 4 bases in between. Germline CDR1 is GTSNPN and CDR2 is SVGIG (reference sequence). The data were obtained in a study of healthy donors' naive CD4 and CD8 T cells. Looking at the study overall: For TCR alpha, new primers spanned all functional IMGT alpha genes.

Starting from approximately 500 ng of total RNA, TCR libraries were made with linear amplification. TCRdb reprocessed the reads with MiXCR, giving one entry per CDR3 protein. The sample comprises some 190,000 distinct CDR3 sequences, over 60% of which are singletons, and about 2.4% rests with the top ten. Whole-study findings and limits: Positive CDR3 charge linked to CD4+ cells, negative to CD8+ cells. Chains were not paired, since alpha and beta were sequenced in bulk.

CD4+CD8-CD45RO-CD45RA+ cells were naive CD4+; CD8+CD4-CD45RA+CD27bright cells were naive CD8+. The sequence was collected from a pool of human donors in good health; the sample pools cells from several healthy donors. The chain is built from TRBV30 and TRBJ2-1, with D hard to call. Sequencing input: naive CD4+ and CD8+ T cells sorted from blood, pooled from several donors. This chain's CDR3 is CAWSPSYNEQFF. In DNA form, the CDR3 reads TGTGCCTGGAGCCCGTCCTACAATGAGCAGTTCTTC.